These 28 T cell receptor beta chains originate from one sample sequenced in a study of sequential checkpoint blockade in melanoma. Treatment in this sample: randomized to nivolumab then ipilimumab (arm A) or the reverse (arm B). Sequenced by immunoSEQ multiplex PCR; TCRdb stores in-frame clones only, minus some. The sample lists some 18,000 clones, 72% seen once, with over 20% in the top ten. Specimen: CD8+ T cells sorted from blood (inferred from file names), collected from a patient given nivolumab and ipilimumab in sequence. These receptors were obtained from a human donor with melanoma.

This chain connects TRBV14 to TRBJ2-7, with TRBD1 identical over 8 bases. Germline V gene data show CDR1 as SGHDN and CDR2 as FVKESK. V lost 3 bases and J lost 2; bases outside the gene matches: 12. This CDR3 contains 17 residues. The CDR3 reads CASSQGTARDRPYEQYF. For the CDR3, the DNA is TGTGCCAGCAGCCAGGGAACGGCTCGGGACAGGCCCTACGAGCAGTACTTC.

The chain has TRBV6-5 and TRBJ1-2; D not resolved. The CDR3 consists of 11 residues. Per the germline V gene, CDR1 is MNHEY and CDR2 is SVGAGI. V lost 5 bases and J lost 7, with 8 bases in between. The CDR3 nucleotides are TGTGCCAGCAGTCCCGGAGCTGGCTACACCTTC. Residues: CASSPGAGYTF.

The chain joins TRBV30 to TRBJ2-7, with 9 bases matching TRBD2. The CDR3 loop spans 14 amino acids. Germline lookup yields CDR1 GTSNPN and CDR2 SVGIG (reference sequence). With 0 bases clipped from V and 4 bases from J, the junction kept 4 bases outside the gene matches. This CDR3 is CAWSVDSGRYEQYF. The CDR3 nucleotides are TGTGCCTGGAGTGTAGATAGCGGGAGATACGAGCAGTACTTC.

The V gene is TRBV5-5, the J gene TRBJ2-7; a weak D match, TRBD1 (6 bases). Germline assignment: CDR1 SGHKS and CDR2 YYEKEE (reference sequence). The length of the CDR3 is 17 residues. V gave up 2 bases and J gave up 0 bases, with 18 bases separating them. CDR3 amino acids: CASSLFPQDRSSYEQYF. As DNA, the CDR3 is TGTGCCAGCAGCTTATTCCCCCAAGACAGGAGCTCCTACGAGCAGTACTTC.

V is TRBV7-9 and J is TRBJ1-1; D ambiguous. The germline V gene has CDR1 SEHNR and CDR2 FQNEAQ (reference sequence). The V gene lost 2 bases and the J gene lost 1 base, with 11 bases spanning the gap. The CDR3 has 15 amino acids. CDR3 nucleotide sequence: TGTGCCAGCAGCTTACTAGCCGGCCCGAACACTGAAGCTTTCTTT. As protein: CASSLLAGPNTEAFF.

The chain combines TRBV19 with TRBJ2-7; TRBD2 is a possible D gene (5 bases). Germline CDR1 LNHDA, CDR2 SQIVND (reference sequence). The CDR3 runs to 14 residues. Trimming took off 1 base at V and 5 bases at J, with 12 bases between the two ends. The CDR3 nucleotides read TGTGCCAGTAGTATAGGAGGGAAACTCCACGAGCAGTACTTC. Protein product: CASSIGGKLHEQYF.

This clone was detected once. The rearrangement joins TRBV21-1 to TRBJ1-4. TRBV21-1 is flagged as a pseudogene. This CDR3 is 17 amino acids long. CDR3 DNA: TGTGCCAGCAGCAAACAAACCTCCGGAGAGGCGGTTGAAAAACTGTTTTTT. Amino acids: CASSKQTSGEAVEKLFF.

The rearrangement uses TRBV5-1 and TRBJ1-2; no clear D. V lost 1 base, J lost 0 bases, and 16 bases lay in between. This CDR3 contains 17 residues. Germline values: CDR1 SGHRS, CDR2 YFSETQ. In nucleotides, the CDR3 is TGCGCCAGCAGCTTGTCTGCCAGTTTTCAAGCTAACTATGGCTACACCTTC. This translates into CASSLSASFQANYGYTF.

This clone was counted once. The V gene is TRBV6-5, the J gene TRBJ2-7; tentative D call: TRBD1 (6 bases). The CDR3 spans 11 residues. CDR1 is MNHEY, CDR2 SVGAGI, per germline. V dropped 8 bases and J dropped 3 bases, with 8 bases sitting between them. The CDR3 is CASGQFYEQYF. Written as DNA, the CDR3 is TGTGCCAGCGGACAGTTCTACGAGCAGTACTTC.

V usage is TRBV7-3 and J usage is TRBJ1-5; possibly TRBD1 for D (5 bases). Trimming stripped 3 bases from V and 7 bases from J, with 10 bases between. CDR1 and CDR2 (germline): SGHTA, FQGTGA. This CDR3 has 13 residues. CDR3 nucleotides: TGTGCCAGCAGCTTGGGTCAGGGCCAGCCCCAGCATTTT. It yields the protein CASSLGQGQPQHF. Full variable domain (rest looked up from reference TRBV7-3 and TRBJ1-5): GAGVSQTPSNKVTEKGKYVELRCDPISGHTALYWYRQSLGQGPEFLIYFQGTGAADDSGLPNDRFFAVRPEGSVSTLKIQRTERGDSAVYLCASSLGQGQPQHFGDGTRLSIL.

This sequence joins TRBV6-5 and TRBJ1-2; tentative D call: TRBD1 (6 bases). V was clipped by 4 bases and J by 2 bases, with 11 bases between them. CDR1 is MNHEY and CDR2 is SVGAGI in the germline V gene. The CDR3 contains 14 residues. The CDR3 reads CASSWVQGNYGYTF. In DNA, the CDR3 is TGTGCCAGCAGTTGGGTACAGGGAAACTATGGCTACACCTTC.

The rearrangement links TRBV5-8 to TRBJ2-2; 14 bases agree with TRBD2. Germline assignment: CDR1 SGHTS and CDR2 YDEGEE. The CDR3 has 16 amino acids. The V and J ends lost 4 bases and 6 bases, in that order; junction bases with no gene match: 5. The CDR3 spells CASSPTSGRVSGELFF. CDR3 nucleotides: TGTGCCAGCAGCCCGACTAGCGGGAGGGTGTCCGGGGAGCTGTTTTTT.

The chain employs TRBV6-6 and TRBJ1-5; TRBD1 matches 7 bases. Germline loops: CDR1 MNHNY, CDR2 SVGAGI (reference sequence). This CDR3 spans 15 amino acids. Trimming at V came to 4 bases and at J to 3 bases, leaving 6 bases not matched to a gene. CDR3 residues: CASSWWTGVNQPQHF. CDR3 coding DNA: TGTGCCAGCAGTTGGTGGACAGGAGTCAATCAGCCCCAGCATTTT.

V usage is TRBV7-8 and J usage is TRBJ1-2; TRBD1 aligns across 9 bases. The CDR3 sequence is 14 residues long. Germline V gives CDR1 SGHVS, CDR2 FQNEAQ. J was trimmed by 5 bases and V by 1 base; bases with no gene match: 2. DNA for the CDR3: TGTGCCAGCAGCTTAGTTGGGACAGGGTATGGCTACACCTTC. Its translation: CASSLVGTGYGYTF.

This clone was detected once. The rearrangement joins TRBV25-1 to TRBJ1-2, with TRBD1 identical over 9 bases. The germline V gene encodes CDR1 MGHDK and CDR2 SYGVNS. The CDR3 runs to 13 residues. The junction had 2 bases not matched to a gene; V was cut back by 6 bases and J by 3 bases. The CDR3 DNA sequence: TGTGCCAGCAGGAGGACAGGGGACTATGGCTACACCTTC. Translated: CASRRTGDYGYTF.

In this sample, this clone turned up once. The gene calls are TRBV4-1 and TRBJ1-1; tentatively, D is TRBD1 (5 bases). Germline loops: CDR1 MGHRA, CDR2 YSYEKL. Trimming shortened V by 0 bases and J by 8 bases, and 13 bases separated the two germline ends. The CDR3 is made up of 14 amino acids. In nucleotides, the CDR3 is TGCGCCAGCAGCCAAGACGGTCCAGGGTACGAAGCTTTCTTT. The encoded protein is CASSQDGPGYEAFF.

The chain links TRBV14 to TRBJ2-7, with D perhaps matching TRBD1 (6 bases). There are 16 residues in the CDR3. Trimming left V 4 bases short and J 6 bases short, with 22 bases between. Germline V gene data show CDR1 as SGHDN and CDR2 as FVKESK. The DNA of the CDR3 is TGTGCCAGCAGCCTCTTATCCGGGACACCTTGGACCGAGCAGTACTTC. It is translated as CASSLLSGTPWTEQYF.

V gene TRBV4-2 combines with J gene TRBJ2-5; 7 bases are a match to TRBD1. The length of the CDR3 is 17 residues. Per the germline V gene, CDR1 is LGHNA and CDR2 is YNFKEQ. V lost 0 bases, J lost 0 bases, and 7 bases stayed unmatched. CDR3 nucleotide sequence: TGTGCCAGCAGCCAAGATAGGAACAGGGGATACCAAGAGACCCAGTACTTC. Translating it yields CASSQDRNRGYQETQYF.

The chain carries TRBV2 and TRBJ2-7; the match to TRBD2 covers 9 bases. The germline gives CDR1 SNHLY, CDR2 FYNNEI. With 4 bases clipped from V and 3 bases from J, the junction kept 4 bases outside the gene matches. This CDR3 has 14 residues. CDR3 in amino acids: CASSVAGVDYEQYF. In nucleotides, the CDR3 is TGTGCCAGCAGTGTAGCGGGAGTGGACTACGAGCAGTACTTC.

This clone turned up a few times. V gene TRBV19 combines with J gene TRBJ2-1; possibly TRBD1 for D (5 bases). Germline CDR1 is LNHDA and CDR2 is SQIVND (reference sequence). The CDR3 is 12 residues long. V lost 3 bases and J lost 9, with 9 bases in between. This CDR3 is CASSMVRGEQFF. CDR3 in DNA: TGTGCCAGTAGTATGGTAAGGGGTGAGCAGTTCTTC.

This chain joins TRBV2 and TRBJ2-7; TRBD1 matches at 9 bases. The CDR3 extends over 13 amino acids. Germline lookup yields CDR1 SNHLY and CDR2 FYNNEI. Unmatched junction bases numbered 4, after V lost 6 bases and J lost 4 bases. The CDR3 DNA sequence: TGTGCCAGCAGCGGGACAGGGCGATACGAGCAGTACTTC. Its translation: CASSGTGRYEQYF.

The chain recombines TRBV27 with TRBJ2-7; D possibly corresponds to TRBD1 (5 bases). V was clipped by 4 bases and J by 3 bases, with 13 bases between them. Germline lookup yields CDR1 MNHEY and CDR2 SMNVEV (reference sequence). The CDR3 is made up of 14 amino acids. This CDR3 reads CASSSNLRDYEQYF. CDR3 DNA: TGTGCCAGCAGTTCAAACCTCAGGGACTACGAGCAGTACTTC.

The CDR3 protein is CASSWTDSGNTIYF. CDR3 coding DNA: TGTGCCAGCAGCTGGACAGACTCTGGAAACACCATATATTTT. This chain joins TRBV5-6 and TRBJ1-3, with D maybe TRBD1 (6 bases). V dropped 3 bases and J dropped 0 bases, with 7 bases sitting between them. The CDR3 has 14 residues. The germline V gene has CDR1 SGHDT and CDR2 YYEEEE.

This chain links TRBV10-3 with TRBJ2-2; D gene uncertain. The CDR3 loop spans 13 amino acids. Germline-derived CDR1 and CDR2 are ENHRY and SYGVKD. V was clipped by 2 bases and J by 5 bases, with 6 bases between them. Here the CDR3 reads CAISEERTGELFF. The CDR3 DNA reads as TGTGCCATCAGTGAGGAACGGACCGGGGAGCTGTTTTTT.

This clone has just a few counts. The chain joins TRBV7-8 to TRBJ2-7, with a tentative D call TRBD2 (5 bases). Looked up from germline, CDR1 is SGHVS and CDR2 is FQNEAQ. This CDR3 has 15 amino acids. Trimming cost V 3 bases and J 0 bases, with 12 bases left between them. CDR3 in DNA: TGTGCCAGCAGCTTGAGGACTCCCCGCTCCTACGAGCAGTACTTC. This encodes CASSLRTPRSYEQYF.

DNA of the CDR3: TGTGCCAGCAGCCCCCGGTCAAGCGGGAGGAATGAGCAGTTCTTC. Residues: CASSPRSSGRNEQFF. This chain links TRBV7-9 with TRBJ2-1; TRBD2 matches at 9 bases. Germline V gene data show CDR1 as SEHNR and CDR2 as FQNEAQ (reference sequence). Trimming at V came to 5 bases and at J to 7 bases, leaving 9 bases not matched to a gene. CDR3 length: 15 residues.

In this sample, this clone turned up many times. This rearrangement joins TRBV5-4 to TRBJ2-7; TRBD2 is a possible D gene (5 bases). This CDR3 contains 15 residues. Germline-derived CDR1 and CDR2 are SGHNT and YYREEE (reference sequence). V lost 1 base and J lost 0, with 11 bases in between. The CDR3 coding sequence is TGTGCCAGCAGCTTGAGGACTCCCCGCTCCTACGAGCAGTACTTC. Its translation: CASSLRTPRSYEQYF.

This clone was seen a few times. This chain uses TRBV10-3 with TRBJ1-1, with TRBD1 matching 9 bases. In germline, CDR1 is ENHRY, CDR2 SYGVKD. The CDR3 runs to 13 residues. J lost 7 bases, V lost 5 bases, and 5 bases had no gene match. CDR3 protein: CAISLGTGIEAFF. CDR3 nucleotide sequence: TGTGCCATCAGTTTGGGGACAGGGATTGAAGCTTTCTTT.